Following are 30 T cell receptor beta chains from one sample sequenced in a study of T-cell reconstitution after alpha-beta-depleted transplantation in children. TCRbeta library construction was performed incorporating unique molecular identifiers. Via MiXCR, TCRdb re-called the PCR reads, giving one row per CDR3 protein. The table lists about 580,000 distinct CDR3 sequences, 20% to 25% of them singletons. The source material was PBMCs, mostly from graft donor cells, sampled 360 days after TCRalphabeta/CD19-depleted stem cell transplant. The receptors were gathered from a boy younger than two who had a stem cell transplant for acute myeloid leukemia, so the T cells may come from the graft donor.

This sequence joins TRBV28 and TRBJ2-7, with TRBD1 matching over 9 bases. The CDR3 sequence is 17 residues long. Per germline, CDR1 MDHEN and CDR2 SYDVKM. The V segment lost 4 bases and the J segment 3 bases; nucleotides outside the gene matches: 13. For the CDR3, the DNA is TGTGCCAGCAGTTCCCTAGATCCGGGACAGGGCCACTACGAGCAGTACGTC. This codes for CASSSLDPGQGHYEQYV.

The chain recombines TRBV12-3 or TRBV12-4 with TRBJ2-1; maybe TRBD1 (7 bases). The CDR3 loop spans 16 amino acids. V shed 6 bases and J shed 1 base, with 16 bases lying between them. CDR3 sequence reads: CASRPTQGGSYNEQFF. CDR3 in DNA: TGTGCCAGCAGGCCTACCCAGGGGGGTTCCTACAATGAGCAGTTCTTC.

The chain joins TRBV11-1 to TRBJ2-7; tentative D call: TRBD1 (6 bases). The germline gives CDR1 SGHAT, CDR2 FQDESV (reference sequence). The CDR3 totals 17 residues. The V gene lost 1 base and the J gene lost 0 bases, with 16 bases spanning the gap. The CDR3 protein is CASSLGPGRQDSYEQYV. The CDR3 bases are TGTGCCAGCAGCTTAGGGCCAGGGAGACAGGACTCCTACGAGCAGTACGTC.

The rearrangement joins TRBV6-1 to TRBJ1-1, with unresolved D. This CDR3 has 12 amino acids. V lost 8 bases and J lost 1, with 8 bases in between. CDR1 MNHNS and CDR2 SASEGT come from the germline V gene. In DNA, the CDR3 is TGTGCCAGCCATAGGGCGAACACTGAAGCTTTCTTT. Its translation: CASHRANTEAFF.

This clonotype was seen many times. DNA for the CDR3: TGTGCCAGCAGTTTACGCGGGACAGGGTGGAAGGGCCACGGGGAGCTGTTTTTT. This codes for CASSLRGTGWKGHGELFF. The rearrangement uses TRBV28 and TRBJ2-2, with 9 bases that match TRBD1. Germline V gene data show CDR1 as MDHEN and CDR2 as SYDVKM. This CDR3 contains 18 residues. The junction had 14 bases not matched to a gene; V was cut back by 2 bases and J by 7 bases.

This clonotype has just a few counts. J is TRBJ2-7 and V is TRBV5-1; 14 positions agree with TRBD2. The CDR3 loop spans 15 amino acids. From germline, CDR1 is SGHRS and CDR2 YFSETQ. V was clipped by 0 bases and J by 7 bases; unmatched bases: 3. The CDR3 DNA sequence: TGCGCCAGCAGCTTGGCGGGACTAGCGGGGGATGAGCAGTACGTC. Translating gives CASSLAGLAGDEQYV.

This sequence joins TRBV9 and TRBJ2-7, with D uncertain. The CDR3 length is 12 residues. Germline V lookup: CDR1 SGDLS, CDR2 YYNGEE. V shed 3 bases and J shed 7 bases, with 11 bases lying between them. CDR3 sequence (DNA): TGTGCCAGCAGCGCCGGCCTTGGGGAGCAGTACTTC. Translating it yields CASSAGLGEQYF. Full variable domain (rest looked up from reference TRBV9 and TRBJ2-7): DSGVTQTPKHLITATGQRVTLRCSPRSGDLSVYWYQQSLDQGLQFLIQYYNGEERAKGNILERFSAQQFPDLHSELNLSSLELGDSALYFCASSAGLGEQYFGPGTRLTVT.

The rearrangement uses TRBV9 and TRBJ2-3; D is undetermined. This CDR3 region has 14 residues. The germline V and J ends were trimmed by 4 bases and 2 bases, with 11 bases remaining between them. In germline, CDR1 is SGDLS, CDR2 YYNGEE. The CDR3 bases are TGTGCCAGCAGCACCCGACCCGACACAGATACGCAGTATTTT. Translating it yields CASSTRPDTDTQYF.

The chain uses TRBV20-1 and TRBJ1-5, with D possibly TRBD1 on 6 matching bases. Trimming shortened V by 6 bases and J by 0 bases, and 15 bases separated the two germline ends. CDR1 is DFQATT and CDR2 is SNEGSKA in the germline V gene (reference sequence). The CDR3 covers 15 residues. The CDR3 DNA reads TGCAGTGCGAACAGGGATCAAGTTAGCAATCAGCCCCAGCATTTT. This sequence encodes CSANRDQVSNQPQHF.

This clonotype was observed a few times. This chain uses TRBV10-3 with TRBJ2-7; D call uncertain. The V end lost 0 bases, the J end lost 1 base, and 7 bases lay between the germline ends. In germline, CDR1 is ENHRY, CDR2 SYGVKD. This CDR3 has 14 amino acids. In DNA form, the CDR3 reads TGTGCCATCAGTGAGTCGGGCAGATCCTACGAGCAGTACGTC. Encoded protein: CAISESGRSYEQYV.

This clonotype has just a few counts. V usage is TRBV20-1 and J usage is TRBJ2-4; maybe TRBD1 (5 bases). CDR3 length: 15 residues. V gave up 2 bases and J gave up 0 bases, with 11 bases separating them. Germline CDR1 is DFQATT and CDR2 is SNEGSKA (reference sequence). In nucleotides, the CDR3 is TGCAGTGCTAGAATAAGGGGTTTAGCCAAAAACATTCAGTACTTC. Protein: CSARIRGLAKNIQYF.

Only a few counts were recorded for this clonotype. The genes are TRBV20-1 and TRBJ2-7, with 9 bases that match TRBD1. There are 16 residues in the CDR3. Looked up from germline, CDR1 is DFQATT and CDR2 is SNEGSKA (reference sequence). The V and J ends lost 1 base and 7 bases, in that order; junction bases with no gene match: 14. Here the CDR3 reads CSARGSPGQGSSEQYF. CDR3 sequence (DNA): TGCAGTGCTAGAGGCTCGCCGGGACAGGGAAGCTCTGAGCAGTACTTC.

At least ten counts were recorded for this clonotype. The chain has TRBV7-3 and TRBJ2-1; TRBD1 or TRBD2 may be the D gene (5 bases each). The CDR3 is 15 amino acids. Deletions cut 5 bases from V and 7 bases from J, with 18 bases between. Germline values: CDR1 SGHTA, CDR2 FQGTGA. CDR3 sequence reads: CASSRTGAGHNEQFF. For the CDR3, the DNA is TGTGCCAGCAGCCGTACAGGCGCGGGTCATAATGAGCAGTTCTTC.

This rearrangement joins TRBV20-1 to TRBJ2-3; 9 bases line up with TRBD1. Germline trimming cut 1 base from V and 1 base from J; bases unmatched to any gene: 6. Germline V gives CDR1 DFQATT, CDR2 SNEGSKA (reference sequence). The CDR3 extends over 16 amino acids. This CDR3 reads CSARALRDRGTDTQYF. The CDR3 coding sequence is TGCAGTGCTAGAGCCCTCCGGGACAGGGGCACAGATACGCAGTATTTT.

In its sample, this clonotype was seen a few times. The rearrangement uses TRBV5-1 and TRBJ1-1; 7 nucleotides agree with TRBD1. From germline, CDR1 is SGHRS and CDR2 YFSETQ. CDR3 length equals 14 residues. V shed 4 bases, J shed 3 bases, and the junction held 6 bases outside the gene matches. The CDR3, as DNA: TGCGCCAGCAGCCCGGGACAGTCGTACACTGAAGCTTTCTTT. This codes for CASSPGQSYTEAFF.

This clonotype was detected only a few times. The chain recombines TRBV24-1 with TRBJ2-5, with D unclear. V lost 6 bases and J lost 5, with 15 bases in between. Germline lookup yields CDR1 KGHDR and CDR2 SFDVKD. The CDR3 extends over 14 amino acids. The CDR3 is CATSPATSGETQYF. Written as DNA, the CDR3 is TGTGCCACCAGTCCCGCGACGTCTGGCGAGACCCAGTACTTC.

This clonotype was seen at least ten times. The chain carries TRBV29-1 and TRBJ2-3; D may match TRBD1 or TRBD2 (5 bases each). V shed 5 bases and J shed 3 bases, with 18 bases lying between them. The CDR3 runs 15 residues. The V gene's germline CDR1 is SQVTM and CDR2 ANQGSEA. The CDR3 nucleotides read TGCAGCGTTACTGAGGGGTCGGTTTGGACAGATACGCAGTATTTT. Translating it yields CSVTEGSVWTDTQYF.

This chain links TRBV15 with TRBJ2-5; D is ambiguous. V shed 0 bases and J shed 5 bases, with 19 bases lying between them. Germline CDR1 and CDR2: LNHNV and YYDKDF (reference sequence). This CDR3 has 17 amino acids. Here the CDR3 reads CATSRDLGTQRRETQYF. The CDR3 DNA reads TGTGCCACCAGCAGAGATCTGGGCACCCAAAGGCGGGAGACCCAGTACTTC.

This clonotype was seen many times. This chain joins TRBV7-9 and TRBJ2-1; the D is unclear. The CDR3 has 12 residues. The V end was cut by 5 bases, the J end by 8 bases, with 10 bases between. The germline V gene encodes CDR1 SEHNR and CDR2 FQNEAQ (reference sequence). Here the CDR3 reads CASSPSIYEQFF. Here the CDR3 DNA reads TGTGCCAGCAGCCCCAGCATCTATGAGCAGTTCTTC. The whole variable domain, remainder taken from reference TRBV7-9 and TRBJ2-1, is DTGVSQNPRHKITKRGQNVTFRCDPISEHNRLYWYRQTLGQGPEFLTYFQNEAQLEKSRLLSDRFSAERPKGSFSTLEIQRTEQGDSAMYLCASSPSIYEQFFGPGTRLTVL.

This clonotype was counted a few times. J is TRBJ1-6 and V is TRBV20-1; D perhaps matches TRBD1 (6 bases). Germline loops: CDR1 DFQATT, CDR2 SNEGSKA (reference sequence). Trimming pared 0 bases from V and 0 bases from J, leaving 9 bases between. The CDR3 contains 16 residues. This CDR3 reads CSARDLQGSYNSPLHF. The CDR3 DNA reads as TGCAGTGCTAGAGACCTACAGGGCTCCTATAATTCACCCCTCCACTTT.

V usage is TRBV6-4 and J usage is TRBJ2-3, with D hard to call. CDR1 is MRHNA, CDR2 SNTAGT, per germline. Trimming removed 2 bases at V and 4 bases at J, with 7 bases between. This CDR3 is 13 amino acids long. In DNA form, the CDR3 reads TGTGCCAGCAGTGACCATATATCAGATACGCAGTATTTT. It is translated as CASSDHISDTQYF.

The chain couples TRBV20-1 to TRBJ1-3; no definite D call. With 2 bases removed from V and 0 bases from J, the gap between germline ends came to 11 bases. CDR3 size: 15 residues. Germline V gene data show CDR1 as DFQATT and CDR2 as SNEGSKA (reference sequence). DNA for the CDR3: TGCAGTGCTAGAACCAGGACGGACTCTGGAAACACCATATATTTT. Translated, it gives CSARTRTDSGNTIYF.

In this sample, this clonotype turned up many times. The chain has TRBV7-9 and TRBJ2-7; D may be TRBD1 or TRBD2 (5 bases each). The CDR3 spans 14 residues. Germline CDR1 SEHNR, CDR2 FQNEAQ (reference sequence). Deletions cut 0 bases from V and 2 bases from J, with 8 bases between. In DNA, the CDR3 is TGTGCCAGCAGCTTAGCGGGGGAGACCTACGAGCAGTACGTC. Its translation is CASSLAGETYEQYV.

This clonotype was seen at least ten times. The CDR3 region has the DNA TGTGCCAGCTCACCAGGGCAGCGATTGGAGACCCAGTACTTC. As protein: CASSPGQRLETQYF. This chain joins TRBV18 and TRBJ2-5; the D is unclear. The CDR3 extends over 14 amino acids. V lost 2 bases to trimming and J lost 5 bases, with 12 bases between them. Germline V gene lookup returns CDR1 KGHSH and CDR2 LQKENI.

This chain joins TRBV14 and TRBJ2-7; 8 bases fit TRBD1. The CDR3 runs to 15 residues. Germline trimming cut 6 bases from V and 0 bases from J; bases unmatched to any gene: 7. CDR1 SGHDN and CDR2 FVKESK come from the germline V gene. The CDR3 sequence is CASSKRQGSSYEQYF. As DNA, the CDR3 is TGTGCCAGCAGTAAAAGACAGGGGAGCTCCTACGAGCAGTACTTC.

The chain employs TRBV6-2 or TRBV6-3 and TRBJ2-1, with D maybe TRBD2 (6 bases). The germline V gene encodes CDR1 MNHEY and CDR2 SVGEGT. V lost 5 bases, J lost 10 bases, and 12 bases lay in between. The CDR3 is 12 residues long. In nucleotides, the CDR3 is TGTGCCAGCAGTCAAACTGGAGGGGAGCAGTTCTTC. It codes for CASSQTGGEQFF.

V usage is TRBV25-1 and J usage is TRBJ2-7; a possible D gene is TRBD1 (6 bases). This CDR3 region has 12 residues. V was cut by 2 bases and J by 4 bases, with 6 bases left in between. Germline V lookup: CDR1 MGHDK, CDR2 SYGVNS. This CDR3 is CASSEQGYEQYF. CDR3 in DNA: TGTGCCAGCAGTGAACAGGGGTACGAGCAGTACTTC.

The V and J genes are TRBV6-6 and TRBJ2-3; D unresolved. The germline V and J ends were trimmed by 6 bases and 6 bases, with 13 bases remaining between them. The CDR3 has 13 residues. Germline values: CDR1 MNHNY, CDR2 SVGAGI (reference sequence). CDR3 nucleotide sequence: TGTGCCAGCAGACCATCACCGGAGGATACGCAGTATTTT. Translation gives CASRPSPEDTQYF.

This clonotype was seen many times. This chain joins TRBV29-1 and TRBJ2-7, with D hard to call. The V end was cut by 4 bases, the J end by 4 bases, with 8 bases between. CDR3 length: 11 amino acids. Germline values: CDR1 SQVTM, CDR2 ANQGSEA. The CDR3 nucleotides read TGCAGCGTTGGGGCAGATTACGAGCAGTACGTC. Its translation: CSVGADYEQYV.

This clonotype showed up just a few times. A read error may produce the germline difference seen at one junction end. This sequence joins TRBV20-1 and TRBJ2-3; D is unclear. Looked up from germline, CDR1 is DFQATT and CDR2 is SNEGSKA (reference sequence). The length of the CDR3 is 17 residues. The CDR3 reads CCARDAAAFPLTDTQYF. DNA for the CDR3: TGCTGTGCTAGAGATGCGGCAGCCTTCCCATTAACAGATACGCAGTATTTT.